This T cell receptor (beta chain) is from a study of T cells in Graves' hyperthyroidism and ophthalmopathy. Findings and caveats of the study: Appearing also in blood were most of the thyroid clonotypes expanded above 0.001. Ophthalmopathy was told apart from stable hyperthyroidism by a 13 V-J model.

Template material for amplifying TCR beta CDR3 regions consisted of RNA transcripts. The HTBI primer set drove a first-round RT-PCR of the TCR CDR3. One entry per CDR3 protein results from TCRdb running MiXCR on the multiplex PCR reads. Among fewer than 650,000 distinct CDR3 sequences listed, over 11% were seen once. This CDR3 spans 16 amino acids. The germline CDR1 and CDR2 sequences are MNHEY and SVGAGI. V lost 1 base to trimming and J lost 0 bases; unmatched junction nucleotides: 4. This clonotype was observed a few times. Its antigen remains unknown. Diagnoses were made from clinical symptoms, serum measures (thyroxine and TRAb), thyroid ultrasound and orbital computed tomography.

The chain employs TRBV6-5 and TRBJ2-7; 9 bases are shared with TRBD1. The sequenced sample consisted of blood. This receptor was obtained from a woman aged 25-40 years with Graves' hyperthyroidism that later progressed to Graves' ophthalmopathy. The CDR3 sequence: CASSYYTGQGSYEQYF. The DNA of the CDR3 is TGTGCCAGCAGTTACTATACGGGACAGGGCTCCTACGAGCAGTACTTC.